Listed below are T cell receptor beta chains from one sample, sequenced in a study of Graves' ophthalmopathy and Graves' hyperthyroidism. Using its own MiXCR run on the multiplex PCR reads, TCRdb lists one record per CDR3 protein. The profile shows roughly 50,000 distinct CDR3 sequences, 50% of them singletons. The specimen was peripheral blood. Receptor source: an adult man with Graves' ophthalmopathy. Each CDR3 is given with its conserved first and last residue. Each record gives: J gene, clone size, V gene, D gene, CDR3 DNA, CDR3 protein. A D gene is named only where the DNA matches it firmly. The size of a clone is reported for some rows only, either as once, few or many, or as a class for expanded clones.

>TRBJ2-5|many|TRBV27|TRBD1
TGTGCCAGCAGTCCACGGGACAGGCCCTTAGAAGAGACCCAGTACTTC
CASSPRDRPLEETQYF
>TRBJ2-3|few|TRBV24-1|TRBD2
TGTGCCACCAGTGATTTTCCTAGCGGGACGACAGATACGCAGTATTTT
CATSDFPSGTTDTQYF
>TRBJ2-7|NA|TRBV2|NA
TGTGCCAGCAGAGACGACGTGGGGGAACCGGACGAGCAGTACTTC
CASRDDVGEPDEQYF
>TRBJ2-2|many|TRBV6-4|TRBD1
TGTGCCAGCAGCCCGACAGGGGGCGACACCGGGGAGCTGTTTTTT
CASSPTGGDTGELFF
>TRBJ2-3|NA|TRBV5-1|TRBD2
TGCGCCAGCAGCTCGGTTCCGGGACTAAGCACAGATACGCAGTATTTT
CASSSVPGLSTDTQYF
>TRBJ2-7|NA|TRBV20-1|NA
TGCAGTGCTAGAGTCGGGGGCGCAACCTACGAGCAGTACTTC
CSARVGGATYEQYF
>TRBJ2-3|NA|TRBV11-2|NA
TGTGCCAGCAGCATACCCTCGTTGGCTAGGAACACAGATACGCAGTATTTT
CASSIPSLARNTDTQYF
>TRBJ1-5|few|TRBV2|NA
TGTGCCAGCAGTAGGGGGAAGGGGCAGCCCCAGCATTTT
CASSRGKGQPQHF
>TRBJ2-7|NA|TRBV7-7|TRBD2
TGTGCTAATCTCCCTAGCGGGACCTACGAGCAGTACTTC
CANLPSGTYEQYF
>TRBJ2-1|many|TRBV9|NA
TGTGCCAGCAGCGTAGGAGGGGGGTTTGCCTACAATGAGCAGTTCTTC
CASSVGGGFAYNEQFF
>TRBJ1-5|NA|TRBV12-3/TRBV12-4|NA
TGTGCCAGCTCCGAGGGGGAGACCCAGCATTTT
CASSEGETQHF
>TRBJ2-2|NA|TRBV5-8|TRBD1
TGTGCCAGCAGCATAAAACAGGGGACGGGGGAGCTGTTTTTT
CASSIKQGTGELFF
>TRBJ2-3|NA|TRBV5-1|NA
TGCGCCAGCAGCTTGGATTCGGTCGCGCAGTATTTT
CASSLDSVAQYF
>TRBJ2-1|NA|TRBV2|NA
TGTGCCAGCAGGGGGGGAGGAGTTAATGAGCAGTTCTTC
CASRGGGVNEQFF
>TRBJ1-6|medium-sized|TRBV7-2|NA
TGTGCCAGCAGCTTGGACGGGGTCGTGGCCCTCCACTTT
CASSLDGVVALHF
>TRBJ1-1|many|TRBV10-2|TRBD1
TGCGCCAGCAGTGAGGGACAGGGCTGGAACACTGAAGCTTTCTTT
CASSEGQGWNTEAFF
>TRBJ2-7|NA|TRBV20-1|TRBD2
TGCGGTGCTGCGGGACTAGCGGGAGGATGGGGGGGGAGAGAGCAGAACTTC
CGAAGLAGGWGGREQNF
>TRBJ1-1|many|TRBV28|TRBD1
TGTGCCAGCAGCCGACAGGGGAACACTGAAGCTTTCTTT
CASSRQGNTEAFF
>TRBJ2-3|few|TRBV20-1|NA
TGCAGCCTCGGGAGAATGGGTACGCAGTATTTT
CSLGRMGTQYF
>TRBJ2-7|NA|TRBV29-1|NA
TGCAGCGTTGGCAAGTCCTACGAGCAGTACTTC
CSVGKSYEQYF
>TRBJ2-2|NA|TRBV7-2|NA
TGTGCCAGCAGCTTAGCGGGGGGCGCGAACACCGGGGAGCTGTTTTTT
CASSLAGGANTGELFF
>TRBJ1-2|NA|TRBV9|NA
TGTGCCAGCAGCGTAGGGAGCCCGAACTATGGCTACACCTTC
CASSVGSPNYGYTF
>TRBJ1-3|NA|TRBV12-3/TRBV12-4|NA
TGTGCCAGCAGTCCCGCGGTTCGTTACTCTGGAAACACCATATATTTT
CASSPAVRYSGNTIYF
>TRBJ2-7|few|TRBV14|NA
TGTGCCAGCAGCCAAAATTTGGGTGGGAACGAGCAGTACTTC
CASSQNLGGNEQYF
>TRBJ2-7|NA|TRBV2|NA
TGTGCCAGCGGAGGGGTTATCTACGAGCAGTACTTC
CASGGVIYEQYF
>TRBJ2-5|NA|TRBV12-1|NA
TGTGCCAGCAGAAGTGGCGGGGACAGGGTGACCCAGTACTTC
CASRSGGDRVTQYF